This T cell receptor beta chain came from a study of shared clonotypes between healthy human individuals. This CDR3 has 13 residues. The germline V gene encodes CDR1 MDHEN and CDR2 SYDVKM. With 4 bases removed from V and 1 base from J, the gap between germline ends came to 7 bases. Several immunoSEQ 96-well plates shared each subset's DNA, each plate a replicate. Using immunoSEQ multiplex PCR, the repertoire was profiled, and TCRdb retains in-frame clones only, with some absent. The sample includes approximately 1,500,000 clones, 95% to 99% of them seen just once. J is TRBJ1-1 and V is TRBV28; the D gene is possibly TRBD1 (6 bases). Sequencing was done on a sample of naive CD4+ T cells sorted from blood. Subset defined: CD45RA+ positively selected. The TCR comes from a man in his thirties or forties in good health. As DNA, the CDR3 is TGTGCCAGCAGTTCGACAGGGAACACTGAAGCTTTCTTT. Encoded protein: CASSSTGNTEAFF.